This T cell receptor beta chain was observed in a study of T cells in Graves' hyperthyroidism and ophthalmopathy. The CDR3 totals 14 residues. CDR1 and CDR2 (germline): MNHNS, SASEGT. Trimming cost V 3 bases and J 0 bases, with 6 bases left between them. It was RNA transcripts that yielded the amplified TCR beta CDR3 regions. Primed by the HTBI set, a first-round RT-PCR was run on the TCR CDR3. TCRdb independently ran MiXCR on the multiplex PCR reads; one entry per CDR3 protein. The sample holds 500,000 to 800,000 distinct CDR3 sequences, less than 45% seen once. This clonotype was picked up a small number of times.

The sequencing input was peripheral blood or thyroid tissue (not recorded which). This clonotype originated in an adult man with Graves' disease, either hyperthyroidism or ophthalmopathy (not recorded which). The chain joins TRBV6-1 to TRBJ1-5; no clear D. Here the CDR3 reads CASSDSVSNQPQHF. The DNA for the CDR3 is TGTGCCAGCAGTGATTCCGTTAGCAATCAGCCCCAGCATTTT.